This T cell receptor beta chain was observed in a study of cytomegalovirus exposure and HLA in healthy donors. Study overall: HLA-typed donors were the source of approximately 88 million unique TCRs held in an early data release.

This CDR3 has 12 amino acids. CDR1 and CDR2 (germline): SGHTS, YDEGEE. V gave up 5 bases and J gave up 8 bases, with 10 bases separating them. This clone has just a few counts. The PCR had 60 Vbeta and 13 Jbeta primers. In the authors' methods: An analysis that came later counted around 80 million unique TCR beta chains, roughly 11 million shared. Measured with immunoSEQ multiplex PCR; TCRdb has only the in-frame clones, and not every one. V, J and clone size reflect that table, while D and trimming were determined from the DNA. The sample lists under 150,000 clones, about three quarters occurring once.

The gene calls are TRBV5-8 and TRBJ1-4; D gene ambiguous. Sequencing was carried out using PBMCs. This TCR was sampled from a woman aged 60-75 years in good health and CMV-seropositive. CDR3 DNA: TGTGCCAGCAGACCCCTCCGGGAAAAACTGTTTTTT. Translation: CASRPLREKLFF. The full variable domain, rest sourced from reference TRBV5-8 and TRBJ1-4, is EAGVTQSPTHLIKTRGQQATLRCSPISGHTSVYWYQQALGLGLQFLLWYDEGEERNRGNFPPRFSGRQFPNYSSELNVNALELEDSALYLCASRPLREKLFFGSGTQLSVL.